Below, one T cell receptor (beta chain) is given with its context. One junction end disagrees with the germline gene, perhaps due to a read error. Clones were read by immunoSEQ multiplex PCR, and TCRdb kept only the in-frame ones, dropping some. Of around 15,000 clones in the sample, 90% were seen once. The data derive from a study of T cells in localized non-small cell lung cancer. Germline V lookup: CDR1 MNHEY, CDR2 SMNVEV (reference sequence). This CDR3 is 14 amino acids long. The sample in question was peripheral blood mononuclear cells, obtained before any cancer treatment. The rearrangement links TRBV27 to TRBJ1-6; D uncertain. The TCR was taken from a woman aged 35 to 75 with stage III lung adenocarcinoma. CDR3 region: CAGSSPERNSPLHF. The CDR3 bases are TGTGCCGGCAGTTCCCCCGAAAGAAATTCACCCCTCCACTTT.